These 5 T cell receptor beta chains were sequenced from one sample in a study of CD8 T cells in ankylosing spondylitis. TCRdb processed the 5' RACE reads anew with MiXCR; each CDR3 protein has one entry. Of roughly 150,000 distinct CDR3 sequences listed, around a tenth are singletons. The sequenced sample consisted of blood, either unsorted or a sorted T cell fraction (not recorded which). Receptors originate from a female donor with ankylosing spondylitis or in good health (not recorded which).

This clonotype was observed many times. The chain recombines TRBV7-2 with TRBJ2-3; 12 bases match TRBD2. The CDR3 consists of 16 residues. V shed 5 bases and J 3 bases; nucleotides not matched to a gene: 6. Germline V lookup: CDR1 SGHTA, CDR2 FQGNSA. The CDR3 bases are TGTGCCAGCAGCATCCTGACTAGCGGGAGTACAGATACGCAGTATTTT. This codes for CASSILTSGSTDTQYF.

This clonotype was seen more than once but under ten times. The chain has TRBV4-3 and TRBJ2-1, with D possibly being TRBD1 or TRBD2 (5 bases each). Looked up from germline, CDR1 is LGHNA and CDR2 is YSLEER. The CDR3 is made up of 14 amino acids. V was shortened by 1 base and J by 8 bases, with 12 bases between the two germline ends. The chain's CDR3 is CASSQASGRYEQFF. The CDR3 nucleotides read TGCGCCAGCAGCCAAGCATCGGGGCGGTATGAGCAGTTCTTC.

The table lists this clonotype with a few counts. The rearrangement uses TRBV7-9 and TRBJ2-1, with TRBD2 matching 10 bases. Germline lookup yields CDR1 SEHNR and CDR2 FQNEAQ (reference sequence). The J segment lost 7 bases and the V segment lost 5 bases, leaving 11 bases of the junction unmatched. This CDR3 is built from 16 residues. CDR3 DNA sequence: TGTGCCAGCAGCCCCGGGGGGCTAGCGGGAGTAAATGAGCAGTTCTTC. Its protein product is CASSPGGLAGVNEQFF.

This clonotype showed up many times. CDR3 nucleotides: TGTGCCAGCAGCGTTGGGACTAACTCCTACGAGCAGTACTTC. Translated, it gives CASSVGTNSYEQYF. The chain employs TRBV9 and TRBJ2-7; 7 bases match TRBD2. The CDR3 is 14 amino acids. CDR1 is SGDLS and CDR2 is YYNGEE in the germline V gene. The ends lost 2 bases at V and 0 bases at J; junction bases unmatched: 2.

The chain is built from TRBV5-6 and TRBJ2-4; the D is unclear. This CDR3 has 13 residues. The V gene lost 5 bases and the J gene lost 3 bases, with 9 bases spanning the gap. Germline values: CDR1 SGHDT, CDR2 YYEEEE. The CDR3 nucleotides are TGTGCCAGCAGTTCAGGATTCAAAAACATTCAGTACTTC. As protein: CASSSGFKNIQYF.